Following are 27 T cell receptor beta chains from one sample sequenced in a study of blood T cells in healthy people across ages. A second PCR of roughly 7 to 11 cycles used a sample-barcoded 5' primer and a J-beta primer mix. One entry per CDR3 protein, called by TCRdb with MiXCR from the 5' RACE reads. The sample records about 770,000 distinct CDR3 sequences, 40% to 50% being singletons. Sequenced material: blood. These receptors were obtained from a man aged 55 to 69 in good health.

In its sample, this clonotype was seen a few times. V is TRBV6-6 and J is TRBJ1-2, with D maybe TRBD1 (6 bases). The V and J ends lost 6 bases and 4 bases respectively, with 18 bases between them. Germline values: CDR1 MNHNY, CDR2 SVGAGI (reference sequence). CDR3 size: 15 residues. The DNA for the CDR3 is TGTGCCAGCAGCGCCGTTGGGGGCCCCCTCTATGGCTACACCTTC. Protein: CASSAVGGPLYGYTF.

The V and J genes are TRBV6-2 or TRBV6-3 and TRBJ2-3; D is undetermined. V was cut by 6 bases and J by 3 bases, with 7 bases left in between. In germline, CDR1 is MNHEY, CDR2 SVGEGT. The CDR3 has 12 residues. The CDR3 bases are TGTGCCAGCAGGACTCAAACAGATACGCAGTATTTT. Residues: CASRTQTDTQYF.

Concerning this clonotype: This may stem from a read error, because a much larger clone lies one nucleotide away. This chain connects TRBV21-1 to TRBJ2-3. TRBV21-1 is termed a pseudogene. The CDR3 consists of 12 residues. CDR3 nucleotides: TGTACCAGCAGCAAGATTCGAGATACGCAGTATTTT. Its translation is CTSSKIRDTQYF.

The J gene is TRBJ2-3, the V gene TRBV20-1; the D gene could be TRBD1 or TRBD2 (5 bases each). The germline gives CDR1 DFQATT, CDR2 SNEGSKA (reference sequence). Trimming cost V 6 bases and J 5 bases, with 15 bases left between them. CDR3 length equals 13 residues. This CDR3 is CSAGDPSGDTQYF. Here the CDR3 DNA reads TGCAGTGCGGGGGACCCCTCGGGAGATACGCAGTATTTT.

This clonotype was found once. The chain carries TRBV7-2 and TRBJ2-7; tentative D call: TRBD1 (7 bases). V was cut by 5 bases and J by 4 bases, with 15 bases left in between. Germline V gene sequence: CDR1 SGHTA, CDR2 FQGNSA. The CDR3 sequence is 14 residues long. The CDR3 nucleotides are TGTGCCAGCAGCGTATGGTCAGGGGGGTACGAGCAGTACTTC. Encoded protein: CASSVWSGGYEQYF.

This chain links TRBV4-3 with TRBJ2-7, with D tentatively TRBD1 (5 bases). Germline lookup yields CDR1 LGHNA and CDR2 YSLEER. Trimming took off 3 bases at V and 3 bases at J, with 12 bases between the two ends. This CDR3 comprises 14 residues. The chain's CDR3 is CASSHDSRNYEQYF. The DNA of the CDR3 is TGCGCCAGCAGCCACGACAGTAGAAACTACGAGCAGTACTTC.

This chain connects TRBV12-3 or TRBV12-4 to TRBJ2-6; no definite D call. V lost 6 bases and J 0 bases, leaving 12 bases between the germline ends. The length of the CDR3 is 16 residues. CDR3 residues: CASSESRSSGANVLTF. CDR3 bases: TGTGCCAGCAGCGAGTCCCGGAGCTCTGGGGCCAACGTCCTGACTTTC.

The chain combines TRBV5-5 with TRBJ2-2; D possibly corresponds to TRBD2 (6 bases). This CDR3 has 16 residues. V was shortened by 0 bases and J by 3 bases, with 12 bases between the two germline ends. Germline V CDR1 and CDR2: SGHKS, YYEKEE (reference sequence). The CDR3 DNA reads TGTGCCAGCAGCTTGGTGTCGACTAGAGACACCGGGGAGCTGTTTTTT. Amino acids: CASSLVSTRDTGELFF. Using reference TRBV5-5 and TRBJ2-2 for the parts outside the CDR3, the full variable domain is DAGVTQSPTHLIKTRGQQVTLRCSPISGHKSVSWYQQVLGQGPQFIFQYYEKEERGRGNFPDRFSARQFPNYSSELNVNALLLGDSALYLCASSLVSTRDTGELFFGEGSRLTVL.

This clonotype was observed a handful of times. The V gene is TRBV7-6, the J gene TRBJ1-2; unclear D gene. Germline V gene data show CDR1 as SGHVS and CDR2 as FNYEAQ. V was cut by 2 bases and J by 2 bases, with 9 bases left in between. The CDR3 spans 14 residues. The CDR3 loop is CASSLSRYNYGYTF. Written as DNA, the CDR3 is TGTGCCAGCAGCTTATCACGGTACAACTATGGCTACACCTTC.

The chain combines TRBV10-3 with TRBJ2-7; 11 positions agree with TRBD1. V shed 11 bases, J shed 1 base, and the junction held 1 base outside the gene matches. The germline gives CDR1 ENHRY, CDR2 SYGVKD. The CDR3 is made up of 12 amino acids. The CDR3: CAGDRGSYEQYF. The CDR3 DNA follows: TGTGCCGGGGACAGGGGGTCCTACGAGCAGTACTTC.

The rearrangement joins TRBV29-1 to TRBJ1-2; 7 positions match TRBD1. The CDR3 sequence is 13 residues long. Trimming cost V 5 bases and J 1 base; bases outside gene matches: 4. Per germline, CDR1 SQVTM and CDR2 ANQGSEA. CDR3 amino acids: CSVPTGDNYGYTF. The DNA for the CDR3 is TGCAGCGTTCCAACAGGGGATAACTATGGCTACACCTTC.

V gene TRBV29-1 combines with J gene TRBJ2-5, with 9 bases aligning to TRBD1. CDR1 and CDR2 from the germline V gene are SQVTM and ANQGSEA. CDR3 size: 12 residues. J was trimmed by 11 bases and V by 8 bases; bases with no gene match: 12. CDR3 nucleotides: TGCAGCTCGGGACAGGGAAGAAATGAGCAGTACTTC. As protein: CSSGQGRNEQYF.

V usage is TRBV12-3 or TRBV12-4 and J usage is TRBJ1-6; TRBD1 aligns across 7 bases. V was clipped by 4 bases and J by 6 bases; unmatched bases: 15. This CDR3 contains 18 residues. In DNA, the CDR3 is TGTGCCAGCAGTTCGGACAGGAGCCTTCATGGATTTAATTCACCCCTCCACTTT. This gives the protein CASSSDRSLHGFNSPLHF.

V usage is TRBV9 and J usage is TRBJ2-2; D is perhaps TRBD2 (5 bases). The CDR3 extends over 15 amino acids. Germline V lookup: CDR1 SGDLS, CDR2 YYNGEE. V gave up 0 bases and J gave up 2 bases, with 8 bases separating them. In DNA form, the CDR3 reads TGTGCCAGCAGCGTAGCTGGGAGTAACACCGGGGAGCTGTTTTTT. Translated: CASSVAGSNTGELFF.

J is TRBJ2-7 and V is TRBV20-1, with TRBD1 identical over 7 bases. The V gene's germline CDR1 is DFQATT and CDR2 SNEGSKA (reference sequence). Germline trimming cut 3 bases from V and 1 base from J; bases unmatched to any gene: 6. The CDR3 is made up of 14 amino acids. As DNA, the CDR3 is TGCAGTGCTAGCGGGACAGCGACATCCTACGAGCAGTACTTC. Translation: CSASGTATSYEQYF.

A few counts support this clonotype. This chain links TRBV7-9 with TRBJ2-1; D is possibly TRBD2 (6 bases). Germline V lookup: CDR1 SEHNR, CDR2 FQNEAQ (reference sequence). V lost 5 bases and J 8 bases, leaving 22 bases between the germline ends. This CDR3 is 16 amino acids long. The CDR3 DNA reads TGTGCCAGCAGCCCCCGGATTGGGGGGAAAATCGATGAGCAGTTCTTC. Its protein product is CASSPRIGGKIDEQFF.

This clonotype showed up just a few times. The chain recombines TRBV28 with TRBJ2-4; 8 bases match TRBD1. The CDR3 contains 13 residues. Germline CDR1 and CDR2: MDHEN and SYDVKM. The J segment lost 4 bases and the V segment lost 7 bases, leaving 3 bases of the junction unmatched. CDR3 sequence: CASTTGGKNIQYF. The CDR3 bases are TGTGCCAGCACAACAGGGGGTAAAAACATTCAGTACTTC.

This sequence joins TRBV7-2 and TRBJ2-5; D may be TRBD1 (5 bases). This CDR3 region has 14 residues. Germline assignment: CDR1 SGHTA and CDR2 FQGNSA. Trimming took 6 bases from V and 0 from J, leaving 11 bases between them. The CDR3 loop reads CASRRQSYQETQYF. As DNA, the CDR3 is TGTGCCAGCAGAAGACAGTCGTACCAAGAGACCCAGTACTTC.

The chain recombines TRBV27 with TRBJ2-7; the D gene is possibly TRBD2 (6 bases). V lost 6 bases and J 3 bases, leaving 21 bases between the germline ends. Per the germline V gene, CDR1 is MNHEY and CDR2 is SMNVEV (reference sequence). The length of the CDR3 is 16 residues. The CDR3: CASSPGDLASHYEQYF. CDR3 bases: TGTGCCAGCAGCCCCGGGGACCTAGCGTCCCACTACGAGCAGTACTTC.

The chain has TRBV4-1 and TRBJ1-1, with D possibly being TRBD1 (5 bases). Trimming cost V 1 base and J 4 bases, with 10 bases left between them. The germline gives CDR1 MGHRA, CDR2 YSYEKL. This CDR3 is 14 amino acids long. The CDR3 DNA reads TGCGCCAGCAGCCAAGGTCCAGGGATCACTGAAGCTTTCTTT. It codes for CASSQGPGITEAFF.

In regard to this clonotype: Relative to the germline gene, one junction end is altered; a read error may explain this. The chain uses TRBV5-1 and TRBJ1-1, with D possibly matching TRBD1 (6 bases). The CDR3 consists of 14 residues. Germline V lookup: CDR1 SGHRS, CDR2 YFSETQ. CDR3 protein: CASSMTGLGTGAFF. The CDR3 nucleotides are TGCGCCAGCAGCATGACAGGCTTGGGGACTGGAGCTTTCTTT. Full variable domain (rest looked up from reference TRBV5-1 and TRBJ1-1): KAGVTQTPRYLIKTRGQQVTLSCSPISGHRSVSWYQQTPGQGLQFLFEYFSETQRNKGNFPGRFSGRQFSNSRSEMNVSTLELGDSALYLCASSMTGLGTGAFFGQGTRLTVV.

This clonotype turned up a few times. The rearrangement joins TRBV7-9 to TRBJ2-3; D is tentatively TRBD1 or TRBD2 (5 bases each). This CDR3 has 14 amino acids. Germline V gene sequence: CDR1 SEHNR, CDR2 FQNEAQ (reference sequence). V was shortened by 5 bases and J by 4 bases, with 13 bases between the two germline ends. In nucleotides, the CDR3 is TGTGCCAGCAGCCGTACCCTGGGGGCAGATACGCAGTATTTT. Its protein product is CASSRTLGADTQYF.

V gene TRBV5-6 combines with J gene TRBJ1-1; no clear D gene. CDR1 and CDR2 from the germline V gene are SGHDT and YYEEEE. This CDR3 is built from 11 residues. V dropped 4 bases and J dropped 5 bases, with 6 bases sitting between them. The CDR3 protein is CASSGWTEAFF. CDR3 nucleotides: TGTGCCAGCAGCGGGTGGACTGAAGCTTTCTTT.

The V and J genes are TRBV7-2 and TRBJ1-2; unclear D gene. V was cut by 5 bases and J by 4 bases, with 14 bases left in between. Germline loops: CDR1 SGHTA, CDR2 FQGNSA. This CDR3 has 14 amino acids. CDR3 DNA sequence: TGTGCCAGCAGCCCCCGGCCAGCTACCTATGGCTACACCTTC. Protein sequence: CASSPRPATYGYTF.

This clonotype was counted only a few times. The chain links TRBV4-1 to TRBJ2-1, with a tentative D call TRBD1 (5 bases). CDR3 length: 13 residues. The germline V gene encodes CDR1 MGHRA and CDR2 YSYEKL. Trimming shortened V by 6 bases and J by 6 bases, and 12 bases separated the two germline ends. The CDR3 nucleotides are TGCGCCAGCAGTGTGACAGCCTGCAATGAGCAGTTCTTC. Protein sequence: CASSVTACNEQFF.

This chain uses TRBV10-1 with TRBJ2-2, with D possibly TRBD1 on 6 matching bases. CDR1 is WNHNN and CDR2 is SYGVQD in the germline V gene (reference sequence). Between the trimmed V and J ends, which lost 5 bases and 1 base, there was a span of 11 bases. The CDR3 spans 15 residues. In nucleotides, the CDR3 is TGCGCCAGCAGTCCATTCAGGGGGAACACCGGGGAGCTGTTTTTT. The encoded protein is CASSPFRGNTGELFF.

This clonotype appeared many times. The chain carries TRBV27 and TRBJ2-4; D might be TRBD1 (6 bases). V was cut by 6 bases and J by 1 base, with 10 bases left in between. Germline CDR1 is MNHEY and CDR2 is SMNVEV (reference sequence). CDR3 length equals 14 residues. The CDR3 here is CASSDQGAKNIQYF. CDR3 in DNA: TGTGCCAGCAGCGATCAGGGGGCCAAAAACATTCAGTACTTC.